This T cell receptor beta chain was captured in a study of vaccination and CD4 T cells after COVID-19 (dated by TCRdb to between 2022 and 2023). Study-wide context: Convalescent patients had a positive SARS-CoV-2 result on nasal swab PCR, and of these patients, about ten had mild disease and one had severe disease. A few convalescent patients were sampled both early after vaccination (day 14) and late after vaccination (days 161 to 241). In under twelve COVID-19 convalescent patients and a handful of infection-naive healthy vaccine recipients, researchers compared the spike-specific CD4+ TCR repertoire from before mRNA vaccination with the repertoire from after. Post-COVID blood samples were collected from convalescent patients a median of approximately 100 days after diagnosis, with a range of roughly 35 to 161 days. Each participant got two doses of either the Pfizer-BioNTech BNT162b2 vaccine (n=8) or the Moderna mRNA-1273 vaccine (n=2). The cultures were stimulated with overlapping spike peptide pools from SARS-CoV-2 and from the common cold coronaviruses HCoV-NL63, HCoV-OC43 and HCoV-229E. As controls, cultures received a CEFX viral epitope pool (the positive control), an HIV-1 Nef peptide pool (the negative control), or no peptide at all. The time from the second vaccine dose to post-vaccine blood sampling had a median of roughly 72 days and ranged from about 12 to 241 days. The convalescent cohort comprised six males and four females, including two Hispanic individuals, seven Caucasians, two Asians and one multiracial person. Paper-wide results and their limitations: Only a relatively small number of convalescent patients were included in the study, and early timepoints following natural infection were not analyzed. The median count of SARS-CoV-2-reactive clonotypes went up from around 23 after infection to a few dozen after vaccination, although the change was not significant. Nearly all vaccine-specific clones in convalescent patients (304 of 307) were mono-reactive for SARS-CoV-2 spike rather than cross-reactive with common cold coronaviruses. In convalescent patients, a median 86.3% of post-vaccine SARS-CoV-2-reactive clones were detected only after vaccination, and vaccine-specific priming was suggested by this finding.

Receptor libraries were prepared by PCR. TCR sequencing of DNA from cultured CD4+ T cells used the Oncomine TCR Beta short-read assay at the Johns Hopkins FTIC core. The QIAamp micro DNA kit was used to extract genomic DNA from the cultured CD4+ T cells. Oncomine TCR Beta libraries from cultured CD4+ T cells were pooled with unique dual indexes and sequenced on an Illumina iSeq 100. From the authors' description of their analysis: Non-productive sequences were filtered out, and CDR3s that did not start with C, did not end with F or W, or were shorter than 7 amino acids were discarded. Antigen-specific clonotypes were identified with the MANAFEST web application by comparing peptide-stimulated wells with reference and other culture wells. To be called positive, a clone needed an FDR below 0.05, an odds ratio above 5, and a productive frequency above 0.1% in at least two of three replicate wells. A clonotype counted as cross-reactive if it showed significant expansion both in the SARS-CoV-2 spike wells and in at least one common cold coronavirus spike condition. Using R version 3.6.1, CDR3 homology was evaluated through Levenshtein distances (stringdist) along with unrooted phylogenetic trees (ape). TCRdb passed the public sequencing reads through fastp at Q25 and MiXCR, retaining productive beta sequences. Every entry covers one CDR3 protein and lists the most common genes and DNA from its rows. These V and J calls are TCRdb output, not the study's own analysis. The sample table records more than 15,000 distinct CDR3 sequences; roughly 50% of these occur just once. Of the sample, around 20% is held by the ten largest clones.

Sample time point, as interpreted from the label and publication: late sampling 161 to 241 days after vaccination in three convalescent patients. The treatment or condition label, as the study defines it: approximately 9-day PBMC culture with coronavirus spike peptide pools or control peptides (ViraFEST assay). The ViraFEST assay was used in the study, in which antigen-specific T cells were expanded with peptide pools and expanded clonotypes were subsequently identified by TCR sequencing. The positive SARS-CoV-2 PCR tests of the convalescent patients were dated from March to December 2020, before the Alpha, Beta and Delta variants emerged in the United States. Each well held millions of PBMCs cultured in IMDM containing about 5% human AB serum and around 10 IU/ml IL-2, with about 9.1 ug/ml peptide pools added. Half of the culture medium was replaced with fresh IL-2-containing medium on days 3 and 7. After 9 to 11 days of culture, CD4+ T cells were isolated by negative selection with the EasySep CD4+ T cell isolation kit. Ficoll-Paque Plus gradient centrifugation was used to isolate PBMCs from whole blood, and the isolated PBMCs were then either used fresh or cryopreserved at -140C. Each culture condition was generally run in triplicate wells.

For this clonotype: The target of this receptor is not known. No base quality values were provided; no much bigger clone lies one nucleotide off.

From cysteine to phenylalanine, the CDR3 is 12 amino acids long. Only the CDR3 portion is preserved as DNA: 36 bases, with reading frame beginning at the first base. Per the germline V gene (reference sequence), DFQATT is the CDR1 and SNEGSKA is the CDR2. At the junction V is shortened by 1 base and J by 1 base, with 4 bases in between. The TCR sequence derives from a human donor who had recovered from COVID-19. The V and J genes are TRBV20-1 and TRBJ1-1; no D segment can be confidently identified. The sequencing used CD4+ T cells from blood, cultured in vitro, collected about 7 months after SARS-CoV-2 vaccination. The nucleotide sequence reads TGCAGTGCTAGAGTCGGGAACACTGAAGCTTTCTTT. Translation gives CSARVGNTEAFF.